This paragraph reports one T cell receptor beta chain. Its antigen is unknown. The data stem from a study of beta chain features in type 1 diabetes. Broader study findings: More deletions and fewer insertions at VDJ junctions were found in patients with type 1 diabetes. Sequencing the cDNA could make cells with high TCR expression show up more than they should. Shorter TCRB CDR3s, moderately but significantly so, marked every one of the four CD4+ subsets in Type 1 diabetes patients.

Germline values: CDR1 LNHNV, CDR2 YYDKDF (reference sequence). The CDR3 is made up of 16 amino acids. The trim removed 0 bases at V and 4 bases at J, leaving 9 bases unmatched. One heparinised blood draw averaging about 116 mL was given by each donor. Expressed TCRB transcripts were sequenced because the entire RNA isolate underwent reverse transcription. TCRdb's table, derived via immunoSEQ multiplex PCR, lists solely in-frame clones and lacks some. The profile shows about 620,000 clones, 15% to 17% of them singletons. The specimen sequenced was naive CD4+ T cells from blood. The source of this sequence is a man younger than 30 in good health. The V gene is TRBV15, the J gene TRBJ2-7, with 7 bases matching TRBD2. The CDR3 nucleotides are TGTGCCACCAGCAGAGAAAGGAAAGCGGGAATGTACGAGCAGTACTTC. Translation gives CATSRERKAGMYEQYF.